This T cell receptor beta chain was recovered during a study of T cells after yellow fever vaccination. In TCRdb, the 5' RACE reads were re-called with MiXCR into one record per CDR3 protein. The sample carries roughly 160,000 distinct CDR3 sequences, over 7% recorded once. Study-level points and caveats: The secondary response peaked faster, at day 5 versus 15, but was weaker. Abundant clonotypes from the bulk population could get into FACS-sorted repertoires as contaminants.

This clonotype was counted a few times. Antigen: not known. This clonotype was sampled from a man younger than 30 who received the YFV17D yellow fever vaccine. The sample here was CD8+ T cells sorted from PBMCs, taken 45 days after the yellow fever booster vaccination.

The CDR3 coding sequence is TGCAGCGTACTACTACGGGTGAACACCGGGGAGCTGTTTTTT. This gives the protein CSVLLRVNTGELFF. The rearrangement links TRBV29-1 to TRBJ2-2, with D hard to call. Trimming took off 6 bases at V and 1 base at J, with 12 bases between the two ends. The CDR3 contains 14 residues. Germline V gene data show CDR1 as SQVTM and CDR2 as ANQGSEA.